This T cell receptor beta chain was captured in a study of T cell responses to AZD1222 COVID-19 vaccine. Study-wide results and limits: Two doses of AZD1222 preceded a rise in Spike-specific TCR breadth and depth. White British ancestry dominated among donors, who included more females, and clonal diversity was possibly underestimated. Vaccine-related CD4 TCRs covered spike, predominating at 160-218 and 743-854.

A note on this clone: The antigen is unknown.

Analysis merged second doses at about 4 or about 12 weeks. Only in-frame clones appear in the TCRdb table, and some are missing; sequencing was by immunoSEQ multiplex PCR. This sample yields roughly 140,000 clones, of which over 70% are seen a single time; 8% to 10% belongs to the top ten. This TCR was sampled from an adult who received the AZD1222 COVID-19 vaccine. Source: peripheral blood, taken 28 days after the second AZD1222 dose.

CDR3 sequence (DNA): TGTGCCAGCAGTGAGTCTGGGGGCGGCTATGGCTACACCTTC. Protein: CASSESGGGYGYTF. V is TRBV2 and J is TRBJ1-2, with D possibly being TRBD1 (6 bases). The CDR3 is 14 residues long. CDR1 is SNHLY and CDR2 is FYNNEI in the germline V gene. V dropped 3 bases and J dropped 4 bases, with 12 bases sitting between them.